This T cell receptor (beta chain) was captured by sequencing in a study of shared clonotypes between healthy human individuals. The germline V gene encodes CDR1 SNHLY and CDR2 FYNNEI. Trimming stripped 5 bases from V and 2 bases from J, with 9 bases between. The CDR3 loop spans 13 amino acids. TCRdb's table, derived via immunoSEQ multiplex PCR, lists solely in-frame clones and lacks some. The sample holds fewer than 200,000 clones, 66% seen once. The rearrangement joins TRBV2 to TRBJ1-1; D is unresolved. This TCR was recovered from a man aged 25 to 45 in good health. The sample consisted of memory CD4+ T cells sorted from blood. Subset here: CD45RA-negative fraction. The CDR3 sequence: CASSLGYNTEAFF. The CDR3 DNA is TGTGCCAGCAGTCTAGGATATAACACTGAAGCTTTCTTT.